The clone carrying this TCR beta chain showed up many times. The target antigen is unknown. The sample comes from a study of neurological immune-mediated disorders. General study results and limits: None of the CDR3 amino acid sequences found in expanded clones was shared across subjects. This suggests that the TCR-beta repertoires were private in all groups.

Specified time point: technical triplicate 1. CD4+ or CD8+ T cells at a count of about a million served as input for the sorted libraries. V shed 0 bases and J shed 1 base, with 17 bases lying between them. The CDR3 loop spans 18 amino acids. Looked up from germline, CDR1 is SEHNR and CDR2 is FQNEAQ (reference sequence). cDNA was made by 5'RACE with 10-nucleotide random UMIs. TCRdb reprocessed the 5' RACE reads via MiXCR and lists one record per CDR3 protein. The sample shows 20,000 to 30,000 distinct CDR3 sequences, about 13% of them seen only once. The chain combines TRBV7-9 with TRBJ2-3, with a possible D match to TRBD1 (6 bases). The TCR sequence derives from a female donor with HTLV-1-associated myelopathy (HAM/TSP). Material: CD4+ T cells from blood. The CDR3 DNA sequence: TGTGCCAGCAGCTTAGCGCGGTGGGGCAGGGGTCGCACAGATACGCAGTATTTT. This sequence encodes CASSLARWGRGRTDTQYF.